The clone carrying this T cell receptor (beta chain) was detected a few times. The data were taken from a study of blood T cell repertoires in COVID-19. V shed 4 bases and J shed 0 bases, with 16 bases lying between them. The CDR3 has 17 amino acids. Germline V gene sequence: CDR1 LGHDT, CDR2 YNNKEL (reference sequence). Sequencing was performed with immunoSEQ multiplex PCR; in TCRdb, only in-frame clones are kept and a portion is missing. The repertoire holds hundreds of thousands of clones, with under 90% as singletons. This TCR derives from a man in his thirties or forties who had recovered from COVID-19. This chain connects TRBV3-1 (or the pseudogene TRBV3-2) to TRBJ2-1, with D unresolved. The source material was PBMCs or T cells enriched from blood (not recorded which). In DNA form, the CDR3 reads TGTGCCAGCAGCCCTACCCCCGCACTGAGCTCCTACAATGAGCAGTTCTTC. Translating it yields CASSPTPALSSYNEQFF.